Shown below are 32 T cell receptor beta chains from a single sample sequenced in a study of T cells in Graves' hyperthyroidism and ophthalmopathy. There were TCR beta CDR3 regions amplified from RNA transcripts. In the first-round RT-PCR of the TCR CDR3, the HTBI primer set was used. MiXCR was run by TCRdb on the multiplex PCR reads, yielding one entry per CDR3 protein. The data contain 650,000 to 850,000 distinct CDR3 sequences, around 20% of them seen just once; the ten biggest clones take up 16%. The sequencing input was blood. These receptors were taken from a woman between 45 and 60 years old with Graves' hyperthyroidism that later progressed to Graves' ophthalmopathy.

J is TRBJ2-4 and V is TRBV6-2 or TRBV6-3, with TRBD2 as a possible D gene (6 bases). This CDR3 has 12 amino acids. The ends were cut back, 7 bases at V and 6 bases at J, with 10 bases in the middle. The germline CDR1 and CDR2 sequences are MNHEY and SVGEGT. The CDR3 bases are TGTGCCAGCAACGGAGGGCTAAACATTCAGTACTTC. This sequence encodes CASNGGLNIQYF.

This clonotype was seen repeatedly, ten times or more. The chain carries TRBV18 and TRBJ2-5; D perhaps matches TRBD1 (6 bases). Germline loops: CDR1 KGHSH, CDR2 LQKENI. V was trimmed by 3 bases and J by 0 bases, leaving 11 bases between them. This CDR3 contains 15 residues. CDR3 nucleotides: TGTGCCAGCTCACCGAACACAGGGAACCAAGAGACCCAGTACTTC. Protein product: CASSPNTGNQETQYF.

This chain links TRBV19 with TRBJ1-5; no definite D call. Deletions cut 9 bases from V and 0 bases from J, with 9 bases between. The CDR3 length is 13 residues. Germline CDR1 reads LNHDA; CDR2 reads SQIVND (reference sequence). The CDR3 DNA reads TGTGCCAGCGGGGAGTTTAGCAATCAGCCCCAGCATTTT. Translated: CASGEFSNQPQHF.

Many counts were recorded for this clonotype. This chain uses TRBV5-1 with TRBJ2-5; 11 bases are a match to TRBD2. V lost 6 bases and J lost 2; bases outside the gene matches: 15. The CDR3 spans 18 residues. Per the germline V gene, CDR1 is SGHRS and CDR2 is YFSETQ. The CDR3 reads CASMLRLAGIRSQETQYF. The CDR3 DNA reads TGCGCCAGCATGCTTCGACTAGCGGGGATCCGCTCACAAGAGACCCAGTACTTC.

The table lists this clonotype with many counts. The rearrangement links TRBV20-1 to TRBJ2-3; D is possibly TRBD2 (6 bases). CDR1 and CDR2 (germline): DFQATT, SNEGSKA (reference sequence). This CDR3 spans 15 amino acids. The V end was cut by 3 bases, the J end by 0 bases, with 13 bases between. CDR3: CSARDLGTSTDTQYF. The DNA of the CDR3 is TGCAGTGCTAGGGATCTCGGGACTAGCACAGATACGCAGTATTTT.

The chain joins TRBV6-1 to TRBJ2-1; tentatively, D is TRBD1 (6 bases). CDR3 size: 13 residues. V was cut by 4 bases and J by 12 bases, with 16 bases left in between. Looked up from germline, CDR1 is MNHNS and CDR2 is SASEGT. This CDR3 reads CASSANRVGAQFF. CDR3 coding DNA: TGTGCCAGCAGTGCAAACAGGGTGGGAGCGCAGTTCTTC.

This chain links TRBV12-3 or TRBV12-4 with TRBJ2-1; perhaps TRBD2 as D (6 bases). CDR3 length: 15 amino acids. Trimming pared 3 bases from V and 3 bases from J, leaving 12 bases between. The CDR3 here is CASSFGRGNYNEQFF. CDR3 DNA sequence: TGTGCCAGCAGTTTTGGGCGGGGCAACTACAATGAGCAGTTCTTC.

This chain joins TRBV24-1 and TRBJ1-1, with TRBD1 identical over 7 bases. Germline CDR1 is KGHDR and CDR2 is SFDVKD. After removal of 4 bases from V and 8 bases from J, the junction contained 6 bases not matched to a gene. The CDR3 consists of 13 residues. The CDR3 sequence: CATSDAGRGEAFF. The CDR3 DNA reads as TGTGCCACCAGTGACGCTGGCAGGGGGGAAGCTTTCTTT.

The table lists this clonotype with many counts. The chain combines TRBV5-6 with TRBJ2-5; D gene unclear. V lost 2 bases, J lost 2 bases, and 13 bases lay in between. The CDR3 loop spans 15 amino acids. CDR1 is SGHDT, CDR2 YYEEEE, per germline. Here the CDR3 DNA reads TGTGCCAGCAGCTTTATTGGGCAGGAACAAGAGACCCAGTACTTC. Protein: CASSFIGQEQETQYF.

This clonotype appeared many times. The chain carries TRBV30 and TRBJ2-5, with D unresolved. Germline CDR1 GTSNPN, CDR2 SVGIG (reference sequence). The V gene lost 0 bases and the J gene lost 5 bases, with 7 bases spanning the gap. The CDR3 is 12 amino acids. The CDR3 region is CAWSVGYETQYF. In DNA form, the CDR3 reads TGTGCCTGGAGTGTGGGTTACGAGACCCAGTACTTC.

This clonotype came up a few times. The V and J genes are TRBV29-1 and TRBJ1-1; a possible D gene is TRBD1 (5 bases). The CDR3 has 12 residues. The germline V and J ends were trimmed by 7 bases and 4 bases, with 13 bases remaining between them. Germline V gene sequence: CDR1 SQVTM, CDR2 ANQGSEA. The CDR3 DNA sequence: TGCAGCGCTAAGAGGGGTGGCACTGAAGCTTTCTTT. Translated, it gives CSAKRGGTEAFF.

CDR3 DNA: TGTGCCAGCACCCCCCGGGGGAGCACAGATACGCAGTATTTT. It encodes CASTPRGSTDTQYF. This rearrangement joins TRBV27 to TRBJ2-3; D perhaps matches TRBD2 (6 bases). Germline V gives CDR1 MNHEY, CDR2 SMNVEV (reference sequence). This CDR3 has 14 residues. V dropped 7 bases and J dropped 0 bases, with 11 bases sitting between them.

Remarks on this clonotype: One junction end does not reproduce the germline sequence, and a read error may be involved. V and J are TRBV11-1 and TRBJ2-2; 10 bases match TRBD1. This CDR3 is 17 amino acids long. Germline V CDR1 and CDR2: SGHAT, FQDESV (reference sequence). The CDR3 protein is CTSSLAPGQGNTGELFF. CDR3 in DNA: TGTACCAGCAGCTTAGCGCCGGGACAGGGGAATACCGGGGAGCTGTTTTTT.

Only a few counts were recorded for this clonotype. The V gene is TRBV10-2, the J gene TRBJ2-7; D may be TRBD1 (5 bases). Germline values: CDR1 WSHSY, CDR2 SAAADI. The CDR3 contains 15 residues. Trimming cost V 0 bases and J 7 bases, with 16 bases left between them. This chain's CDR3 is CASSESTQGRKEQYF. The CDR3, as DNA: TGCGCCAGCAGTGAGTCGACTCAGGGAAGGAAGGAGCAGTACTTC.

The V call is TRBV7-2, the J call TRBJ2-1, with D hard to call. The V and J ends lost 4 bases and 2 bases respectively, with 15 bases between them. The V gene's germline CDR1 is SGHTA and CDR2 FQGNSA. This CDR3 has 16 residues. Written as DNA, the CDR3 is TGTGCCAGCAGCTCGAACACTGGTGAGACCTACAATGAGCAGTTCTTC. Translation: CASSSNTGETYNEQFF.

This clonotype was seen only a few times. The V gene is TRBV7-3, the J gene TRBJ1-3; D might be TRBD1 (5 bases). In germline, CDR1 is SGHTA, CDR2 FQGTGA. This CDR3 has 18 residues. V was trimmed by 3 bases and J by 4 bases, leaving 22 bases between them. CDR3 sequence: CASSLITGPLLWGNTIYF. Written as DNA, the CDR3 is TGTGCCAGCAGCTTGATCACAGGCCCCCTACTGTGGGGAAACACCATATATTTT.

In DNA form, the CDR3 reads TGTGCCAGCAGCGGGAAGTTGAACACTGAAGCTTTCTTT. This gives the protein CASSGKLNTEAFF. The chain employs TRBV9 and TRBJ1-1, with D uncertain. Trimming shortened V by 3 bases and J by 0 bases, and 6 bases separated the two germline ends. This CDR3 comprises 13 residues. Germline V gives CDR1 SGDLS, CDR2 YYNGEE. Full variable domain (remainder filled in from reference TRBV9 and TRBJ1-1): DSGVTQTPKHLITATGQRVTLRCSPRSGDLSVYWYQQSLDQGLQFLIQYYNGEERAKGNILERFSAQQFPDLHSELNLSSLELGDSALYFCASSGKLNTEAFFGQGTRLTVV.

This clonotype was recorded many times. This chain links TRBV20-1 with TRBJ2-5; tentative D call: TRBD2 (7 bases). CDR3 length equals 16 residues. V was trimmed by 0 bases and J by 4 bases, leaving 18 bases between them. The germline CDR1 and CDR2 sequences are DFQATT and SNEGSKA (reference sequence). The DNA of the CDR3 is TGCAGTGCTAGAGATCTAGTGGGGGGGCCGGGAGAGACCCAGTACTTC. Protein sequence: CSARDLVGGPGETQYF.

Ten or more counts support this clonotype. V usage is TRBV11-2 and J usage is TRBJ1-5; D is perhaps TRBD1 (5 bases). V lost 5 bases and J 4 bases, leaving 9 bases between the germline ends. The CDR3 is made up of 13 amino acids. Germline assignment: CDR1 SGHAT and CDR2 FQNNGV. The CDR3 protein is CASSGTENQPQHF. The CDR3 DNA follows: TGTGCCAGCAGCGGGACTGAGAATCAGCCCCAGCATTTT.

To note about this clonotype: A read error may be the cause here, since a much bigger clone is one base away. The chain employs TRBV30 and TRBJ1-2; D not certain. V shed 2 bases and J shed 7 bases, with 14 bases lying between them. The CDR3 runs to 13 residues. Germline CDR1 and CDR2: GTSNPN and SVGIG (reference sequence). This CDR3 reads CAWSLGGSTGYTF. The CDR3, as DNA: TGTGCCTGGAGTCTAGGAGGGTCGACTGGCTACACCTTC. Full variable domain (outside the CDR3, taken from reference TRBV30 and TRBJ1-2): SQTIHQWPATLVQPVGSPLSLECTVEGTSNPNLYWYRQAAGRGLQLLFYSVGIGQISSEVPQNLSASRPQDRQFILSSKKLLLSDSGFYLCAWSLGGSTGYTFGSGTRLTVV.

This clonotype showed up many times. CDR3 loop: CASTSGLSGETFF. The CDR3 region has the DNA TGTGCCAGCACCTCGGGTCTGAGCGGAGAAACTTTCTTT. This chain links TRBV12-3 or TRBV12-4 with TRBJ1-1, with D hard to call. V gave up 7 bases and J gave up 12 bases, with 21 bases separating them. This CDR3 is 13 amino acids long.

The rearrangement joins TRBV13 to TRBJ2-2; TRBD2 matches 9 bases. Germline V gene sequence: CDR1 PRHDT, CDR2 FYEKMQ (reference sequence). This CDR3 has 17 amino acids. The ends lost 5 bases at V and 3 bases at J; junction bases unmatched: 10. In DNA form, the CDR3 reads TGTGCCAGCAGCGCCGTCGGAGCGGGGGGTTACACCGGGGAGCTGTTTTTT. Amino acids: CASSAVGAGGYTGELFF.

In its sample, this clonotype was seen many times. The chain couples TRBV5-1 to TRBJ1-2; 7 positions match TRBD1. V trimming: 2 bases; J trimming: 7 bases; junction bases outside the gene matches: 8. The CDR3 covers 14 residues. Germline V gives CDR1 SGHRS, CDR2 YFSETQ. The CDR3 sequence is CASSFRQGESGYTF. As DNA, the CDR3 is TGCGCCAGCAGCTTCAGACAGGGCGAAAGTGGCTACACCTTC.

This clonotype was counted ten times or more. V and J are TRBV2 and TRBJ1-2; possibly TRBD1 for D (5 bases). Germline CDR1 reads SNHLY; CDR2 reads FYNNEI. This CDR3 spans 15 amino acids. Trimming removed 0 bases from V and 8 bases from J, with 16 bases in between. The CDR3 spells CASSEANLPGGGYTF. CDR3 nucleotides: TGTGCCAGCAGTGAAGCAAACCTTCCCGGGGGAGGCTACACCTTC.

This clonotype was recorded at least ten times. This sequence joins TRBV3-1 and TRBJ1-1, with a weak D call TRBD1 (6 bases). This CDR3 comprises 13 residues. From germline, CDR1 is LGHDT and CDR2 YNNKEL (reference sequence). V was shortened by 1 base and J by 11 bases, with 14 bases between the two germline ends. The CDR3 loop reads CASSQVPQGSAFF. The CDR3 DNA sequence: TGTGCCAGCAGCCAAGTTCCACAGGGAAGCGCTTTCTTT.

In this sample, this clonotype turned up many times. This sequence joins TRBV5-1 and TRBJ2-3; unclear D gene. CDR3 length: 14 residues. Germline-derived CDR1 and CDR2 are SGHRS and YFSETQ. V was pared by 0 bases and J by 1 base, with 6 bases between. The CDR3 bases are TGCGCCAGCAGCTTGGTCACGGGCACAGATACGCAGTATTTT. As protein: CASSLVTGTDTQYF. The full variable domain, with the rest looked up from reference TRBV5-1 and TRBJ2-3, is KAGVTQTPRYLIKTRGQQVTLSCSPISGHRSVSWYQQTPGQGLQFLFEYFSETQRNKGNFPGRFSGRQFSNSRSEMNVSTLELGDSALYLCASSLVTGTDTQYFGPGTRLTVL.

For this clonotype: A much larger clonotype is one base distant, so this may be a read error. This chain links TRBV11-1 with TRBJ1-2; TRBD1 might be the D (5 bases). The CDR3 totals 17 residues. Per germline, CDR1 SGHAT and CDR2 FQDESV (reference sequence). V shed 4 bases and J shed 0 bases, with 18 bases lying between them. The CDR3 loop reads CASSSLAGESPNYGYTF. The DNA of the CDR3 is TGTGCCAGCAGCTCGCTAGCGGGGGAATCTCCTAACTATGGCTACACCTTC.

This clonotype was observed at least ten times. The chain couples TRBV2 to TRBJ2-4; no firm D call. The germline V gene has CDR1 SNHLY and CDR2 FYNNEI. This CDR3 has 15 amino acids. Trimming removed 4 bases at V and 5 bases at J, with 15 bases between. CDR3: CASSGTSTSQNIQYF. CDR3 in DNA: TGTGCCAGCAGTGGGACCTCGACCTCGCAAAACATTCAGTACTTC.

CDR3 bases: TGTGCCAGCAGCCAAGTCCTCACGGGACTAACCTACGAGCAGTACTTC. Its protein product is CASSQVLTGLTYEQYF. The V and J genes are TRBV3-1 and TRBJ2-7; TRBD2 agrees at 7 bases. V was pared by 1 base and J by 2 bases, with 8 bases of the junction left unmatched. The CDR3 length is 16 residues. Per the germline V gene, CDR1 is LGHDT and CDR2 is YNNKEL (reference sequence).

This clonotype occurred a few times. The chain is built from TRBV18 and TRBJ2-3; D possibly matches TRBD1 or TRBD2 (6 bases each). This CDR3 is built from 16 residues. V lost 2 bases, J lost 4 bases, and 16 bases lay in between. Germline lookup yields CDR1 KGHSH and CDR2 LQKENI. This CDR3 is CASSPLKGGIPDTQYF. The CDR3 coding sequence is TGTGCCAGCTCACCATTGAAGGGGGGCATCCCAGATACGCAGTATTTT.

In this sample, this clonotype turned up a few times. CDR3 in DNA: TGCAGTGCTAGAAAATTTTCAGGGGGTAATTCACCCCTCCACTTT. Protein product: CSARKFSGGNSPLHF. This chain joins TRBV20-1 and TRBJ1-6; TRBD1 matches 7 bases. Germline V lookup: CDR1 DFQATT, CDR2 SNEGSKA (reference sequence). This CDR3 has 15 amino acids. With V trimmed by 2 bases and J by 6 bases, 7 bases remained unmatched.

The CDR3 region has the DNA TGTGCCAGCAGGGCCGGGACAGGGGCCCATGGCTACACCTTC. Residues: CASRAGTGAHGYTF. The chain joins TRBV11-2 to TRBJ1-2, with TRBD1 identical over 10 bases. This CDR3 region has 14 residues. V lost 6 bases, J lost 6 bases, and 7 bases stayed unmatched. The germline V gene has CDR1 SGHAT and CDR2 FQNNGV.